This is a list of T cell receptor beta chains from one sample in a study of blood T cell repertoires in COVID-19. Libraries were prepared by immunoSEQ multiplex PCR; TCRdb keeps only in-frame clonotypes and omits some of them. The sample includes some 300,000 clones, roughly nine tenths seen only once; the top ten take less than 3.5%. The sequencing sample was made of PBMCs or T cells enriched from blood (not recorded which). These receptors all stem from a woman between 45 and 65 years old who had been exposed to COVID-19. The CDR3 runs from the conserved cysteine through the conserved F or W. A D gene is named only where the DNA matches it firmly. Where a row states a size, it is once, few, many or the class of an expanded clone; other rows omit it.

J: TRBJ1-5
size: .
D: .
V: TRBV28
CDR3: CASRVRAGSQPQHF
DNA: TGTGCCAGCAGAGTCAGGGCGGGGAGTCAGCCCCAGCATTTT

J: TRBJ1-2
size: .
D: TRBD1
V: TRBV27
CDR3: CASSPTHRGLRFSDYGYTF
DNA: TGTGCCAGCAGTCCTACCCACAGGGGGCTTAGGTTCTCGGACTATGGCTACACCTTC

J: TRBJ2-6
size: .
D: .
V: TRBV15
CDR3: CATSRAVPGANVLTF
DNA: TGTGCCACCAGCAGAGCAGTGCCTGGGGCCAACGTCCTGACTTTC

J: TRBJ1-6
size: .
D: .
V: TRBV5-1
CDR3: CASSLAYLGSPLHF
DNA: TGCGCCAGCAGCTTGGCTTATCTAGGCTCACCCCTCCACTTT

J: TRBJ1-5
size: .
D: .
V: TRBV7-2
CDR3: CASSLTGGHNQPQHF
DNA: TGTGCCAGCAGCCTGACGGGGGGCCACAATCAGCCCCAGCATTTT

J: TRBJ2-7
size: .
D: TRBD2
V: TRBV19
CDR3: CASSSGTSGSYEQYF
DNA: TGTGCCAGTAGTAGCGGGACTAGCGGATCCTACGAGCAGTACTTC

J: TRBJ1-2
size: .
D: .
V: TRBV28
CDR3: CASNLLGLNYGYTF
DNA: TGTGCCAGCAACCTTCTGGGCCTCAACTATGGCTACACCTTC

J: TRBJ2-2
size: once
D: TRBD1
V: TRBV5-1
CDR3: CASSLESTRQGSGELFF
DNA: TGCGCCAGCAGCTTGGAGTCAACCCGACAGGGAAGCGGGGAGCTGTTTTTT

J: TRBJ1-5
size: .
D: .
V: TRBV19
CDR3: CASSTGSFNQPQHF
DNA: TGTGCCAGTAGTACAGGGTCGTTTAATCAGCCCCAGCATTTT

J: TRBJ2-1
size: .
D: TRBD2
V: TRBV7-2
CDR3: CASSAGLAGNEQFF
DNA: TGTGCCAGCAGCGCAGGACTAGCGGGCAATGAGCAGTTCTTC

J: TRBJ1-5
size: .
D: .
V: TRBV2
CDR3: CASSVRESNQPQHF
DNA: TGTGCCAGCTCCGTCCGGGAAAGCAATCAGCCCCAGCATTTT

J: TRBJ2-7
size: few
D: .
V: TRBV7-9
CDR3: CASSGIRRDSGSYEQYF
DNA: TGTGCCAGCAGCGGTATAAGACGGGACTCTGGCTCCTACGAGCAGTACTTC

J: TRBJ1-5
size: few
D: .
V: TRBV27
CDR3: CASRRQTNNQPQHF
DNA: TGTGCCAGCAGACGACAGACCAACAATCAGCCCCAGCATTTT

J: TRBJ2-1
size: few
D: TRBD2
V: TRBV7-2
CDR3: CASSLIVTSGGQQFF
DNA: TGTGCCAGCAGCTTAATCGTCACTAGCGGGGGGCAGCAGTTCTTC

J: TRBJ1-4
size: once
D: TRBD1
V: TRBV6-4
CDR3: CASSAHGGTGDEKLFF
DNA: TGTGCCAGCAGTGCCCACGGAGGGACAGGGGATGAAAAACTGTTTTTT

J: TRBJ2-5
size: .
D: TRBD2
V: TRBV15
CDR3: CATSRDPGGETQYF
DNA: TGTGCCACCAGCAGAGATCCGGGGGGGGAGACCCAGTACTTC

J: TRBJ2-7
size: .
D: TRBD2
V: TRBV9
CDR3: CASSLTSAGYEQYF
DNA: TGTGCCAGCAGCCTAACTAGCGCCGGCTACGAGCAGTACTTC

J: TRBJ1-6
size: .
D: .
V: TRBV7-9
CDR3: CASSPRRGGLNFNSPLHF
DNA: TGTGCCAGCAGCCCCCGGCGGGGGGGACTTAACTTTAATTCACCCCTCCACTTT

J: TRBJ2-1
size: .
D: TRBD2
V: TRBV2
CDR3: CASSPRGGRIYNEQFF
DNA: TGTGCCAGCAGCCCCCGGGGGGGTCGTATCTACAATGAGCAGTTCTTC

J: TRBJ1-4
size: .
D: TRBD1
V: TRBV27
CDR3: CASSLSLRGSNEKLFF
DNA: TGTGCCAGCAGTTTATCTCTCAGGGGGTCTAATGAAAAACTGTTTTTT

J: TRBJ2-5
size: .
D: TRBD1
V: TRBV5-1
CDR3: CASSFQGAWETQYF
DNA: TGCGCCAGCAGCTTTCAGGGGGCTTGGGAGACCCAGTACTTC

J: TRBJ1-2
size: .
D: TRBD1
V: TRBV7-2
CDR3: CASSPGTAYYGYTF
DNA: TGTGCCAGCAGTCCTGGGACAGCTTACTATGGCTACACCTTC

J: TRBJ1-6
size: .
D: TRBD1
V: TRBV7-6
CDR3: CASRAGTGNSPLHF
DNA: TGTGCCAGCAGGGCGGGGACAGGGAATTCACCCCTCCACTTT

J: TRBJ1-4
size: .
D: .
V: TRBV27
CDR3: CASSSNEKLFF
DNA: TGTGCCAGCAGCAGTAATGAAAAACTGTTTTTT

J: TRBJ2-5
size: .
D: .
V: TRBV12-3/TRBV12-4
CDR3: CASGTLETQYF
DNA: TGTGCCAGCGGTACTTTGGAGACCCAGTACTTC

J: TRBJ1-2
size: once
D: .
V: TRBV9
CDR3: CASSQLGIGASGYTF
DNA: TGTGCCAGCAGCCAGCTGGGGATAGGGGCCTCTGGCTACACCTTC

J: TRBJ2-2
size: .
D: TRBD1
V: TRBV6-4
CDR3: CASSITGGNTGELFF
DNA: TGTGCCAGCAGCATTACAGGGGGCAACACCGGGGAGCTGTTTTTT

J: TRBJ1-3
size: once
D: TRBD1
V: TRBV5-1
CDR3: CASSSGTGTARDTIYF
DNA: TGCGCCAGCAGCTCTGGGACAGGGACGGCCCGCGACACCATATATTTT

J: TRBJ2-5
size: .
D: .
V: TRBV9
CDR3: CASSVGAGTPKETQYF
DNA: TGTGCCAGCAGCGTCGGTGCGGGGACTCCCAAAGAGACCCAGTACTTC

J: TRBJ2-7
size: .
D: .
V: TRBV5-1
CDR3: CASSLIGEATYEQYF
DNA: TGCGCCAGCAGCTTGATCGGGGAAGCTACCTACGAGCAGTACTTC

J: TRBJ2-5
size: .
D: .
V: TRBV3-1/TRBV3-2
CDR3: CASSQEAGRETQYF
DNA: TGTGCCAGCAGCCAAGAGGCGGGGAGGGAGACCCAGTACTTC

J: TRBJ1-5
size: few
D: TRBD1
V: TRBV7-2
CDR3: CASRSRDSSNQPQHF
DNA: TGTGCCAGCAGAAGCCGGGACAGTAGCAATCAGCCCCAGCATTTT

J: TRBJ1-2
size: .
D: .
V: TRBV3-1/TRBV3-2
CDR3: CASSQARNGYTF
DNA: TGTGCCAGCAGCCAAGCGAGGAATGGCTACACCTTC

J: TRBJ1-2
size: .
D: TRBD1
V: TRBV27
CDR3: CASSLLATGNYGYTF
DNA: TGTGCCAGCAGTCTCCTGGCGACAGGGAACTATGGCTACACCTTC

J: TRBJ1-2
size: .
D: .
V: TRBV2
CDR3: CASSVVQGINYGYTF
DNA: TGTGCCAGCAGTGTTGTCCAGGGAATTAACTATGGCTACACCTTC

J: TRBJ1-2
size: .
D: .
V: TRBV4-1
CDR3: CASSQDQGDGYGYTF
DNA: TGCGCCAGCAGCCAAGATCAAGGGGATGGGTATGGCTACACCTTC

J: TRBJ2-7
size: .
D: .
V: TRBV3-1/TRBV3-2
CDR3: CASSRSQPTPRASSSYEQYF
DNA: TGTGCCAGCAGCCGTAGCCAACCAACACCCAGGGCCTCTTCCTCCTACGAGCAGTACTTC

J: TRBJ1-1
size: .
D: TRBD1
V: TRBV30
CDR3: CAWRKTGTEAFF
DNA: TGTGCCTGGAGGAAGACAGGGACGGAAGCTTTCTTT

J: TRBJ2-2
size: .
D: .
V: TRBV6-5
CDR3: CASIGLLNTGELFF
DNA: TGTGCCAGCATCGGACTGCTCAACACCGGGGAGCTGTTTTTT

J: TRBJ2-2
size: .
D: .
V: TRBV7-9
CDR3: CASSLIMGQRTGELFF
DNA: TGTGCCAGCAGCTTAATCATGGGACAAAGGACCGGGGAGCTGTTTTTT

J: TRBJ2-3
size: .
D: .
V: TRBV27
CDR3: CASSLRYREVADTQYF
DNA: TGTGCCAGCAGTTTGCGCTACCGGGAAGTGGCAGATACGCAGTATTTT

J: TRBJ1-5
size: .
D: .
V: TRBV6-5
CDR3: CATDTGSNQPQHF
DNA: TGTGCCACCGACACAGGGAGCAATCAGCCCCAGCATTTT

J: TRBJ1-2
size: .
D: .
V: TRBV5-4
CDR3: CASSPGQNPLKSGYTF
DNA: TGTGCCAGCAGCCCCGGACAGAACCCTTTGAAGTCTGGCTACACCTTC